Listed below are T cell receptor beta chains from one sample, sequenced in a study of identical twins. TCRdb ran MiXCR on the 5' RACE reads and lists one entry per CDR3 protein. Here the sample spans about 690,000 distinct CDR3 sequences, roughly 6% being singletons. Sequencing was carried out using naive T cells sorted from blood. The receptors were sampled from a man younger than 35 in good health. CDR3s include the opening cysteine and the closing phenylalanine or tryptophan. Fields, in order: D gene, clone size, J gene, V gene, CDR3 protein, CDR3 DNA. The D gene is left open where the match is weak. The size of a clone is reported for some rows only, either as once, few or many, or as a class for expanded clones.

>.|few|TRBJ2-6|TRBV18
CASSVQSGPTGANVLTF
TGTGCCAGCTCAGTTCAATCGGGTCCGACTGGGGCCAACGTCCTGACTTTC
>.|.|TRBJ2-1|TRBV7-4
CASTSASYNEQFF
TGTGCCAGCACAAGTGCTTCCTACAATGAGCAGTTCTTC
>.|many|TRBJ2-1|TRBV11-2
CASSLVGLDGNEQFF
TGTGCCAGCAGCTTAGTTGGACTCGACGGCAATGAGCAGTTCTTC
>TRBD2|few|TRBJ2-3|TRBV7-3
CASSLGAGTSGPSTDTQYF
TGTGCCAGCAGCTTAGGGGCCGGGACTAGCGGACCTAGCACAGATACGCAGTATTTT
>.|few|TRBJ1-1|TRBV7-2
CASSLSPDGTAEAFF
TGTGCCAGCAGCTTAAGCCCCGACGGGACGGCTGAAGCTTTCTTT
>.|many|TRBJ1-1|TRBV5-1
CASSPFRDTEAFF
TGCGCCAGCAGCCCATTTCGGGACACTGAAGCTTTCTTT
>TRBD1|many|TRBJ2-5|TRBV9
CASSPRDRGIGTQYF
TGTGCCAGCAGCCCGCGGGACAGGGGTATCGGGACCCAGTACTTC
>TRBD2|.|TRBJ2-5|TRBV5-1
CASSLPSGRAIQETQYF
TGCGCCAGCAGCTTGCCTAGCGGGAGGGCCATTCAAGAGACCCAGTACTTC
>TRBD2|many|TRBJ2-3|TRBV28
CASSRLAGGPDTQYF
TGTGCCAGCAGCAGACTAGCGGGAGGGCCGGATACGCAGTATTTT
>.|many|TRBJ2-7|TRBV6-5
CASSTTAGEQYF
TGTGCCAGCAGCACGACAGCCGGCGAGCAGTACTTC
>.|many|TRBJ2-1|TRBV5-6
CASSRPGPPRGEQFF
TGTGCCAGCAGCAGACCGGGTCCCCCGAGAGGTGAGCAGTTCTTC
>.|.|TRBJ1-6|TRBV20-1
CSARTGTGSPLHF
TGCAGTGCTAGAACAGGGACTGGGTCACCCCTCCACTTT
>.|few|TRBJ2-1|TRBV29-1
CSVGLNQLAVQFF
TGCAGCGTTGGCCTTAACCAACTAGCAGTGCAGTTCTTC
>.|.|TRBJ1-5|TRBV20-1
CSAESDPDSNQPQHF
TGCAGTGCCGAGAGTGACCCTGATAGCAATCAGCCCCAGCATTTT
>.|many|TRBJ2-3|TRBV5-6
CASSLAASSLTQYF
TGTGCCAGCAGCTTGGCGGCTTCTTCCCTTACGCAGTATTTT
>TRBD2|many|TRBJ2-1|TRBV25-1
CASTSGGDNEQFF
TGTGCCAGCACGTCCGGGGGGGACAATGAGCAGTTCTTC
>TRBD1|many|TRBJ2-7|TRBV12-3/TRBV12-4
CASSPERTGLSEQYF
TGTGCCAGCAGCCCAGAACGGACAGGGTTGAGCGAGCAGTACTTC
>TRBD2|many|TRBJ2-3|TRBV9
CASSARRTSGTDTQYF
TGTGCCAGCAGCGCAAGAAGGACTAGCGGCACAGATACGCAGTATTTT
>.|few|TRBJ2-7|TRBV30
CAVRTEPYEQYF
TGTGCCGTTCGGACAGAACCCTACGAGCAGTACTTC
>TRBD2|many|TRBJ2-3|TRBV6-1
CASRKSTIAGRGTDTQYF
TGTGCCAGCAGAAAATCAACCATAGCGGGGAGGGGCACAGATACGCAGTATTTT
>TRBD1|many|TRBJ2-5|TRBV5-1
CASSRWTGMGQETQYF
TGCGCCAGCAGCCGATGGACAGGGATGGGGCAAGAGACCCAGTACTTC
>.|many|TRBJ1-4|TRBV6-2/TRBV6-3
CASSFIGQHNEKLFF
TGTGCCAGCAGCTTTATCGGACAGCATAATGAAAAACTGTTTTTT
>.|many|TRBJ2-7|TRBV29-1
CSVVERHPYEQYF
TGCAGCGTTGTTGAGCGTCATCCCTACGAGCAGTACTTC
>.|few|TRBJ2-3|TRBV28
CASSPYSRAGGSTDTQYF
TGTGCCAGCAGTCCATATTCCCGAGCGGGTGGGAGCACAGATACGCAGTATTTT
>.|many|TRBJ1-5|TRBV10-3
CAISESVAQNSNQPQHF
TGTGCCATCAGTGAGTCCGTGGCACAAAATAGCAATCAGCCCCAGCATTTT
>.|few|TRBJ1-1|TRBV2
CASSGFGDPEAFF
TGTGCCAGCAGTGGATTCGGGGATCCTGAAGCTTTCTTT
>TRBD2|.|TRBJ2-1|TRBV7-3
CASSFSSGMIDEQFF
TGTGCCAGCAGCTTCTCTAGCGGGATGATAGATGAGCAGTTCTTC
>.|many|TRBJ2-2|TRBV2
CASYFDGLQINTGELFF
TGTGCCAGCTACTTTGACGGTCTCCAGATAAACACCGGGGAGCTGTTTTTT
>TRBD1|.|TRBJ2-5|TRBV7-9
CASSLAPGQGEPQYF
TGTGCCAGCAGCTTAGCACCGGGACAGGGGGAGCCCCAGTACTTC
>TRBD2|many|TRBJ2-7|TRBV28
CASRTLGSGSYEQYF
TGTGCCAGCAGGACCCTTGGGAGCGGGAGCTACGAGCAGTACTTC
>.|.|TRBJ2-5|TRBV7-9
CASSLGVWAASEETQYF
TGTGCCAGCAGCTTAGGGGTCTGGGCGGCGAGCGAGGAGACCCAGTACTTC
>TRBD2|few|TRBJ2-3|TRBV7-8
CASSSTGVFTGGRADTQYF
TGTGCCAGCAGCTCCACGGGGGTCTTTACGGGAGGAAGGGCAGATACGCAGTATTTT
>.|many|TRBJ2-1|TRBV10-3
CAISGATLRGDNEQFF
TGTGCCATCAGCGGGGCAACGCTCCGAGGGGACAATGAGCAGTTCTTC
>TRBD2|many|TRBJ2-2|TRBV4-2
CASSQDLGSGSLNTGELFF
TGTGCCAGCAGCCAAGATCTTGGTAGCGGGAGCTTGAACACCGGGGAGCTGTTTTTT
>.|few|TRBJ1-1|TRBV5-1
CASSVKAEPNTEAFF
TGCGCCAGCAGTGTTAAGGCGGAACCGAACACTGAAGCTTTCTTT
>.|.|TRBJ1-2|TRBV6-1
CATQLTGYGYTF
TGTGCCACCCAATTGACAGGCTATGGCTACACCTTC
>TRBD2|few|TRBJ2-1|TRBV7-2
CASSLGAGGPGEQFF
TGTGCCAGCAGCCTGGGAGCGGGAGGGCCGGGTGAGCAGTTCTTC
>.|few|TRBJ2-5|TRBV7-9
CASSLDAGNRETQYF
TGTGCCAGCAGCTTAGATGCCGGGAACCGGGAGACCCAGTACTTC
>.|once|TRBJ2-2|TRBV7-8
CASVGGPGELFF
TGTGCCAGCGTCGGGGGACCGGGGGAGCTGTTTTTT
>.|few|TRBJ2-3|TRBV5-1
CASSSPPSGTDTQYF
TGCGCCAGCAGCTCACCCCCCTCGGGCACAGATACGCAGTATTTT
>TRBD2|many|TRBJ2-5|TRBV20-1
CSAREGGETQYF
TGCAGTGCTAGAGAGGGAGGGGAGACCCAGTACTTC